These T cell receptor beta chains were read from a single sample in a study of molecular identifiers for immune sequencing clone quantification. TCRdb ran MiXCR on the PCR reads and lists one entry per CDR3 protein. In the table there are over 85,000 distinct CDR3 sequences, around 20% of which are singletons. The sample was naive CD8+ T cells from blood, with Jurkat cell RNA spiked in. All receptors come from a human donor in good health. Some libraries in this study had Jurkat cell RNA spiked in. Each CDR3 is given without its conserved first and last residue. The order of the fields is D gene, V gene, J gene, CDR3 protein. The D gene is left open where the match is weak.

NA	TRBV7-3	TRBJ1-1	ASSAGLGTEAF
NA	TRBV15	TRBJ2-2	ATSRVAAIITGELF
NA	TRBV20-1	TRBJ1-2	SARDEGLSFGYT
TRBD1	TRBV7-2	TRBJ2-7	VSSTFDRGPYEQY
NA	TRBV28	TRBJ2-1	ASSLGFMGDNEQF
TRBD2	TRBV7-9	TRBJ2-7	ASRPTSGEAEQY
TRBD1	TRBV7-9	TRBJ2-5	ASLTGVGETQY
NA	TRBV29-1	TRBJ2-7	SVEVRAYEQY
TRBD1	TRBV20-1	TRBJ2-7	SARGTGGAYRYEQY
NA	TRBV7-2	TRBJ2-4	ASSFLRSGGNIQY
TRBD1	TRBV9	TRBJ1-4	ASSIGQGANEKLF
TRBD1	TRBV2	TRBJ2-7	ASSGRTGPSYEQY
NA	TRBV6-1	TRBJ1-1	ASVVFDTEAF
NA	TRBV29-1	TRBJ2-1	SAWGLDNEQF
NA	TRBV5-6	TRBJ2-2	ASSLAWGVSDGELF
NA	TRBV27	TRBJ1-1	ASSQQGGTEAF
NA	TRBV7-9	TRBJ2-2	ASSPTGNGELF
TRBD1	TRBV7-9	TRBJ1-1	ASSTSTGGNTEAF
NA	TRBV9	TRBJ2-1	ASSVGGDYYNEQF
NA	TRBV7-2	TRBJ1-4	ASSSDSYNEKLF
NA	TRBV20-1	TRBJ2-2	SAGGTTETGELF
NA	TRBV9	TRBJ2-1	ASSASGTYTNYNEQF
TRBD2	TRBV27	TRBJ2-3	ASTLLAGGADTQY
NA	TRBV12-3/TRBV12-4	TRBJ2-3	ASSLVPPPDTQY
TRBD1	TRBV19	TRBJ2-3	ASSISTGARDTQY
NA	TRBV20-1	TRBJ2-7	SADSLGPYEQY
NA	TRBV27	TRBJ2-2	ASTPGLLVAGELF
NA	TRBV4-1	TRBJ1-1	ASSQNKGRTEAF
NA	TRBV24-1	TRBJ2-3	ATSDHLPSGTDTQY
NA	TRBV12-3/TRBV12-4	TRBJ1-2	ASSPLGGNYGYT
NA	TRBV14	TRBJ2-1	ASSQGFNEQL
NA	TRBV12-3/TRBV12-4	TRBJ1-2	ASSLGSGVGYGYT
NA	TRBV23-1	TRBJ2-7	ASSQGGAPDLYEQY
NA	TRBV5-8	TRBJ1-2	ASSVELTTYGYT
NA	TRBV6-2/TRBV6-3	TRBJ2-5	ASSYSGGGEQETQY
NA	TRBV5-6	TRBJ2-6	ASSLWEVERYGVNVLT
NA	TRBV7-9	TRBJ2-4	ASSLKIGTQNIQY
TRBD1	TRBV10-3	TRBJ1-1	ASEGGGGNTEAF
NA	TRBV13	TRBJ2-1	ASSLGAVAPLWGEQF
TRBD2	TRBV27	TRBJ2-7	ASSSAGGSNEQY
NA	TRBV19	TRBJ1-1	ASSAMNTEAF
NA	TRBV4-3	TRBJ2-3	ASSQEGGFADTQY
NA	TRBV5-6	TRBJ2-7	ASSLGSSYEQY
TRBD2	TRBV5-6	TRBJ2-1	ASSLAVSGSYNEQF
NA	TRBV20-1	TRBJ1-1	SAREGQMNTEAF
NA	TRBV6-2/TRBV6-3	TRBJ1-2	ASSYGRDLRSGYT
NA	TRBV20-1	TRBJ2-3	SARDPGERTQY
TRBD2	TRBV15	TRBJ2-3	ATSRGLAGGADTQY
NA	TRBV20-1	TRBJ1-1	SARPPDLYTEAF
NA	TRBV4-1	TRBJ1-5	ASSQEGGAPQPQH
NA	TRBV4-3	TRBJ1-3	ASSREGQVALGNTIY
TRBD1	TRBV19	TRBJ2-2	ASSSPGQGIRAGELF
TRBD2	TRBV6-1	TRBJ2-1	ASSEVGGRAPAEQF